These 26 T cell receptor beta chains originate from one sample sequenced in a study of early T cells in non-severe SARS-CoV-2 infection. Each CDR3 protein is one row after TCRdb ran MiXCR on the 5' RACE reads. Of about 27,000 distinct CDR3 sequences listed, 2.9% were seen once; the top ten hold 0.55% to 0.9%. Input material: whole blood. Every receptor here comes from an adult who was a healthcare worker with PCR-confirmed SARS-CoV-2 infection or an uninfected control (not recorded which).

The table lists this clonotype with many counts. The rearrangement links TRBV3-1 to TRBJ1-5; a weak D match, TRBD1 (6 bases). The CDR3 is 15 amino acids. The germline V gene has CDR1 LGHDT and CDR2 YNNKEL (reference sequence). V was shortened by 4 bases and J by 4 bases, with 14 bases between the two germline ends. CDR3 residues: CASSPEGGPNQPQHF. As DNA, the CDR3 is TGTGCCAGCAGCCCTGAGGGGGGCCCTAATCAGCCCCAGCATTTT. Together with reference TRBV3-1 and TRBJ1-5, the CDR3 gives the full variable domain: DTAVSQTPKYLVTQMGNDKSIKCEQNLGHDTMYWYKQDSKKFLKIMFSYNNKELIINETVPNRFSPKSPDKAHLNLHINSLELGDSAVYFCASSPEGGPNQPQHFGDGTRLSIL.

This clonotype was detected many times. V usage is TRBV11-1 and J usage is TRBJ2-7, with D unclear. V dropped 2 bases and J dropped 0 bases, with 8 bases sitting between them. The CDR3 is made up of 14 amino acids. The germline V gene encodes CDR1 SGHAT and CDR2 FQDESV (reference sequence). The CDR3 is CASSLRRYSYEQYV. The CDR3 nucleotides read TGTGCCAGCAGCTTACGACGGTACTCCTACGAGCAGTACGTC.

This clonotype occurred a few times. The chain links TRBV4-2 to TRBJ2-2; TRBD2 matches 14 bases. Trimming took 2 bases from V and 0 from J; bases not matched to a gene: 5. The V gene's germline CDR1 is LGHNA and CDR2 YNFKEQ. This CDR3 spans 19 amino acids. CDR3 protein: CASSQLRTSGGPNTGELFF. The CDR3 region has the DNA TGTGCCAGCAGCCAACTTCGGACTAGCGGGGGGCCGAACACCGGGGAGCTGTTTTTT.

There are many counts of this clonotype. V is TRBV12-3 or TRBV12-4 and J is TRBJ2-7, with 7 bases aligning to TRBD1. The CDR3 is 13 residues long. J lost 3 bases, V lost 4 bases, and 3 bases had no gene match. The CDR3 sequence: CASSSGQFYEQYV. In nucleotides, the CDR3 is TGTGCCAGCAGTTCGGGACAGTTCTACGAGCAGTACGTC.

The sample holds many counts of this clonotype. The chain links TRBV19 to TRBJ1-5, with D possibly matching TRBD1 (6 bases). V was shortened by 5 bases and J by 7 bases, with 18 bases between the two germline ends. Germline V gene data show CDR1 as LNHDA and CDR2 as SQIVND (reference sequence). The CDR3 is 15 residues long. CDR3 sequence (DNA): TGTGCCAGTAGTTGGACAGAGGCTTTACCCCAGCCCCAGCATTTT. This gives the protein CASSWTEALPQPQHF.

This clonotype was recorded many times. This chain connects TRBV27 to TRBJ1-1; the D gene is possibly TRBD1 (5 bases). V was cut by 5 bases and J by 3 bases, with 31 bases left in between. Germline CDR1 reads MNHEY; CDR2 reads SMNVEV (reference sequence). The CDR3 is made up of 20 amino acids. CDR3 sequence reads: CASSPIKSLGAGLEDTEAFF. The CDR3 DNA is TGTGCCAGCAGTCCAATAAAATCATTGGGTGCAGGGCTGGAGGACACTGAAGCTTTCTTT.

This clonotype was recorded at least ten times. CDR3 amino acids: CASSYSIATGDNEQFF. As DNA, the CDR3 is TGTGCCAGCAGTTACTCGATTGCAACGGGGGATAATGAGCAGTTCTTC. V is TRBV6-6 and J is TRBJ2-1; D is possibly TRBD2 (6 bases). Germline V gene sequence: CDR1 MNHNY, CDR2 SVGAGI (reference sequence). This CDR3 has 16 amino acids. Trimming shortened V by 0 bases and J by 7 bases, and 16 bases separated the two germline ends.

By proportion, this clonotype is medium-sized (0.01 to 0.1%). The J gene is TRBJ2-1, the V gene TRBV5-4; 9 nucleotides line up with TRBD2. Losses at the gene ends were 7 bases for V and 6 bases for J; bases not matched to a gene: 14. CDR1 and CDR2 from the germline V gene are SGHNT and YYREEE (reference sequence). CDR3 length: 16 amino acids. For the CDR3, the DNA is TGTGCCAGCGGCCCAGACTTAGCGGGGGCCCGCAATGAGCAGTTCTTC. This encodes CASGPDLAGARNEQFF. Full variable domain (missing parts from reference TRBV5-4 and TRBJ2-1): ETGVTQSPTHLIKTRGQQVTLRCSSQSGHNTVSWYQQALGQGPQFIFQYYREEENGRGNFPPRFSGLQFPNYSSELNVNALELDDSALYLCASGPDLAGARNEQFFGPGTRLTVL.

This clonotype was found many times. The chain couples TRBV12-3 or TRBV12-4 to TRBJ2-5; D ambiguous. The CDR3 is made up of 13 amino acids. Deletions cut 7 bases from V and 5 bases from J, with 14 bases between. The CDR3 DNA follows: TGTGCCAGCACCACAAGGGCAGCGGAGACCCAGTACTTC. Encoded protein: CASTTRAAETQYF.

The chain joins TRBV4-1 to TRBJ1-1; TRBD1 might be the D (6 bases). Germline CDR1 is MGHRA and CDR2 is YSYEKL. The CDR3 consists of 15 residues. Trimming shortened V by 7 bases and J by 4 bases, and 19 bases separated the two germline ends. The CDR3 here is CASTDHGGGPTEAFF. CDR3 bases: TGCGCCAGCACCGATCACGGAGGGGGGCCCACTGAAGCTTTCTTT.

In its sample, this clonotype was seen many times. V and J are TRBV9 and TRBJ1-2; perhaps TRBD1 as D (5 bases). V was shortened by 3 bases and J by 7 bases, with 19 bases between the two germline ends. CDR1 is SGDLS, CDR2 YYNGEE, per germline. The CDR3 loop spans 15 amino acids. CDR3 DNA sequence: TGTGCCAGCAGCGCCAGGGTCCGGGGACGGGTTGGCTACACCTTC. Translating gives CASSARVRGRVGYTF.

This clonotype appeared many times. This chain connects TRBV19 to TRBJ1-2; TRBD1 is a possible D gene (6 bases). The CDR3 is made up of 16 amino acids. V was trimmed by 3 bases and J by 2 bases, leaving 16 bases between them. Germline V gene sequence: CDR1 LNHDA, CDR2 SQIVND (reference sequence). The CDR3 loop is CASSMGRGRQNYGYTF. CDR3 nucleotide sequence: TGTGCCAGTAGTATGGGCAGGGGAAGACAAAACTATGGCTACACCTTC.

This clonotype was observed many times. V usage is TRBV21-1 and J usage is TRBJ1-5; TRBD1, the table's D call, lacks a check against the DNA. TRBV21-1 is designated a pseudogene. This CDR3 region has 18 residues. The CDR3: CASSILRTGGNSNQPQHF. The CDR3 coding sequence is TGTGCCAGCAGCATACTACGGACAGGGGGGAATAGCAATCAGCCCCAGCATTTT.

DNA of the CDR3: TGCAGTGCTAGAGATCGGGCAGGGGGTTCGTATAGCAATCAGCCCCAGCATTTT. Encoded protein: CSARDRAGGSYSNQPQHF. This chain links TRBV20-1 with TRBJ1-5; 7 bases map to TRBD1. J was trimmed by 0 bases and V by 0 bases; bases with no gene match: 11. Germline V gene data show CDR1 as DFQATT and CDR2 as SNEGSKA (reference sequence). The CDR3 length is 18 residues.

This clonotype was recorded at least ten times. This sequence joins TRBV4-1 and TRBJ1-5; D may be TRBD1 (6 bases). Per germline, CDR1 MGHRA and CDR2 YSYEKL. With 0 bases removed from V and 4 bases from J, the gap between germline ends came to 13 bases. The CDR3 contains 16 residues. The DNA for the CDR3 is TGCGCCAGCAGCCAAGATATGCGGGGGCCAAATCAGCCCCAGCATTTT. The encoded protein is CASSQDMRGPNQPQHF.

Many counts were recorded for this clonotype. The V gene is TRBV5-1, the J gene TRBJ1-5, with D possibly matching TRBD1 (5 bases). Germline values: CDR1 SGHRS, CDR2 YFSETQ. The CDR3 has 15 amino acids. The germline V and J ends were trimmed by 0 bases and 0 bases, with 7 bases remaining between them. The CDR3 DNA reads TGCGCCAGCAGCTTGGGTCAGGGTAGCAATCAGCCCCAGCATTTT. Protein: CASSLGQGSNQPQHF.

This clonotype came up many times. The chain employs TRBV7-2 and TRBJ2-3; D gene ambiguous. The CDR3 is made up of 13 amino acids. Trimming cost V 5 bases and J 5 bases, with 11 bases left between them. Germline CDR1 reads SGHTA; CDR2 reads FQGNSA. The CDR3 region has the DNA TGTGCCAGCAGCCAAAGTCGAATAGATACGCAGTATTTT. It translates to CASSQSRIDTQYF.

This clonotype was counted many times. This chain joins TRBV6-6 and TRBJ2-3, with 8 bases aligning to TRBD2. In germline, CDR1 is MNHNY, CDR2 SVGAGI (reference sequence). V shed 0 bases, J shed 1 base, and the junction held 0 bases outside the gene matches. This CDR3 is built from 15 residues. CDR3 sequence: CASSYSRGGTDTQYF. CDR3 bases: TGTGCCAGCAGTTACTCGCGGGGGGGCACAGATACGCAGTATTTT.

This clonotype was seen at least ten times. The genes are TRBV27 and TRBJ2-5, with 10 bases lining up with TRBD1. This CDR3 is built from 15 residues. J lost 3 bases, V lost 5 bases, and 6 bases had no gene match. The germline gives CDR1 MNHEY, CDR2 SMNVEV (reference sequence). As DNA, the CDR3 is TGTGCCAGCAGTCAGTTGGACAGGGGGAAAGAGACCCAGTACTTC. As protein: CASSQLDRGKETQYF.

This clonotype has a count of ten or more. This chain uses TRBV6-1 with TRBJ2-7; D is unclear. Germline V gene sequence: CDR1 MNHNS, CDR2 SASEGT. The CDR3 totals 14 residues. Trimming pared 7 bases from V and 4 bases from J, leaving 17 bases between. CDR3 sequence (DNA): TGTGCCAGCAAGCAACCTCAGGAATGGTACGAGCAGTACGTC. As protein: CASKQPQEWYEQYV.

Within the sample, this clonotype is medium-sized. The chain is built from TRBV20-1 and TRBJ1-5, with a weak D call TRBD1 (5 bases). Germline CDR1 DFQATT, CDR2 SNEGSKA (reference sequence). This CDR3 contains 14 residues. The V end was cut by 0 bases, the J end by 5 bases, with 11 bases between. Here the CDR3 DNA reads TGCAGTGCTAGAGATCGGGGCTTCTATCAGCCCCAGCATTTT. It yields the protein CSARDRGFYQPQHF.

In this sample, this clonotype turned up many times. CDR3 region: CASSDRGGPGETQYF. DNA of the CDR3: TGTGCCAGCAGTGACCGCGGGGGGCCTGGTGAGACCCAGTACTTC. The V gene is TRBV2, the J gene TRBJ2-5, with 8 bases fitting TRBD2. V trimming: 3 bases; J trimming: 5 bases; junction bases outside the gene matches: 8. The CDR3 consists of 15 residues. The V gene's germline CDR1 is SNHLY and CDR2 FYNNEI.

This clonotype was recorded many times. The chain carries TRBV7-2 and TRBJ1-1, with D perhaps TRBD1 (6 bases). The CDR3 has 18 amino acids. Germline V gives CDR1 SGHTA, CDR2 FQGNSA. V shed 2 bases and J shed 1 base, with 20 bases lying between them. This chain's CDR3 is CASSLSRGPKLKNTEAFF. The CDR3 DNA follows: TGTGCCAGCAGCTTATCACGGGGGCCGAAGCTGAAGAACACTGAAGCTTTCTTT.

This clonotype was seen repeatedly, ten times or more. The rearrangement uses TRBV29-1 and TRBJ2-2; tentative D call: TRBD1 (5 bases). The V end lost 1 base, the J end lost 6 bases, and 9 bases lay between the germline ends. CDR1 is SQVTM and CDR2 is ANQGSEA in the germline V gene. CDR3 length equals 13 residues. CDR3 region: CSVEVGHAGELFF. CDR3 bases: TGCAGCGTTGAAGTGGGGCACGCCGGGGAGCTGTTTTTT.

This clonotype was observed at least ten times. The rearrangement links TRBV6-1 to TRBJ1-1; possibly TRBD1 for D (6 bases). The V gene's germline CDR1 is MNHNS and CDR2 SASEGT. Trimming cost V 9 bases and J 1 base, with 15 bases left between them. CDR3 length: 14 residues. CDR3: CASSIRGRNTEAFF. The CDR3 bases are TGTGCCAGTTCAATCAGGGGAAGGAACACTGAAGCTTTCTTT.

This clonotype has a count of ten or more. The J gene is TRBJ2-6, the V gene TRBV29-1, with D hard to call. Germline V lookup: CDR1 SQVTM, CDR2 ANQGSEA. The CDR3 is 13 residues long. Trimming took 5 bases from V and 0 from J, leaving 5 bases between them. The CDR3 DNA is TGCAGCGTTAGGACCTCTGGGGCCAACGTCCTGACTTTC. As protein: CSVRTSGANVLTF.